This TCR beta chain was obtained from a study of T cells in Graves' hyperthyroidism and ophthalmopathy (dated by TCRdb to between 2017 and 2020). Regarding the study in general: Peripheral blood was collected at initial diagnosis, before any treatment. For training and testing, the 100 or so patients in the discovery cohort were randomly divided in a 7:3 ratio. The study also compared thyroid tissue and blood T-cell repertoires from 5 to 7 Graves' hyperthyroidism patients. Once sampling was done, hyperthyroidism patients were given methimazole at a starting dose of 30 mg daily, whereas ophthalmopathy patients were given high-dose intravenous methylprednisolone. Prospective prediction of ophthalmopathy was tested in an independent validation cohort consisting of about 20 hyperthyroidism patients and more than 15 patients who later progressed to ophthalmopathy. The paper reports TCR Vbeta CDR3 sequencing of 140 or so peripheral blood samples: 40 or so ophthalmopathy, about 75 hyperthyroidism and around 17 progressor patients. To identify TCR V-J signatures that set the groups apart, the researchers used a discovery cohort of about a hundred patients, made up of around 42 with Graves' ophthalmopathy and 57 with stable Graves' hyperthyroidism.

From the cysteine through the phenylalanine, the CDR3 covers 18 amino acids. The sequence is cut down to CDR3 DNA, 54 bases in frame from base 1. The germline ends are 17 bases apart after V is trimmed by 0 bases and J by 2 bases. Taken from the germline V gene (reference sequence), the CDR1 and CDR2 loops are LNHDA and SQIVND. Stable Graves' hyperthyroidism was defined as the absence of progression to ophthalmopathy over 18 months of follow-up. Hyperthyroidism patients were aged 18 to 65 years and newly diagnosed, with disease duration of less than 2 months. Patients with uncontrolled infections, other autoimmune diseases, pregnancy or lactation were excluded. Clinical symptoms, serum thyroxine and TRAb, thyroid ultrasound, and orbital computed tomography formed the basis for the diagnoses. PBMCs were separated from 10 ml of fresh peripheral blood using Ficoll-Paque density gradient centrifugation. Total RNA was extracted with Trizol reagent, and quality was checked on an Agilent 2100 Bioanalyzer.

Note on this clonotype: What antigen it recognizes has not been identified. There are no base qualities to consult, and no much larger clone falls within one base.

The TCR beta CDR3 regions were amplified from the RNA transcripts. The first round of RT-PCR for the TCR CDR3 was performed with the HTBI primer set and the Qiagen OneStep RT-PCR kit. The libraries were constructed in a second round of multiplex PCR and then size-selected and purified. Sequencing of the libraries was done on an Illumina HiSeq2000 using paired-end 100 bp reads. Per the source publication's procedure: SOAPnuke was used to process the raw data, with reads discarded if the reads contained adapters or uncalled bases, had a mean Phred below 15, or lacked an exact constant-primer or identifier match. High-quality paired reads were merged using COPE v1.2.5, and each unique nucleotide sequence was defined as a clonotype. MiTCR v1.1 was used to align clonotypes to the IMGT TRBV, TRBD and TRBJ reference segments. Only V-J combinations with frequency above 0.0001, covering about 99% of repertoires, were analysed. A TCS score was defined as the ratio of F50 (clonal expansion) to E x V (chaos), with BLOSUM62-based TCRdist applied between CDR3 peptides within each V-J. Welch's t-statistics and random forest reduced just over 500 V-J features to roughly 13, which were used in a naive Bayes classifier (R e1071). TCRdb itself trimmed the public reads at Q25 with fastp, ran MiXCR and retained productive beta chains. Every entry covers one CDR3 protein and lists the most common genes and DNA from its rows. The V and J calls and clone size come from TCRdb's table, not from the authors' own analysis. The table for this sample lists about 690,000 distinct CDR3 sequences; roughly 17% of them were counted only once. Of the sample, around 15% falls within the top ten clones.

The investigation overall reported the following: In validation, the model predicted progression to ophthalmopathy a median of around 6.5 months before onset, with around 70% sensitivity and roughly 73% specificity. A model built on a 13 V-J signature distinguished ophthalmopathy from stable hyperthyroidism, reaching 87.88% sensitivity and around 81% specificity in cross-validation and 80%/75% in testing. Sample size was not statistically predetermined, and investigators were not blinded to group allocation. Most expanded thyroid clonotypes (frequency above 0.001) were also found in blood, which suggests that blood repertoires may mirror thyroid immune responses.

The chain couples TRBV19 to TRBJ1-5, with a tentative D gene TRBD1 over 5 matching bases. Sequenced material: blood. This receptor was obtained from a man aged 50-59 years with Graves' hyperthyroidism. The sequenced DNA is TGTGCCAGTAGTATAGACCTGGGGGTGAGGTCCCGCAATCAGCCCCAGCATTTT. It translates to CASSIDLGVRSRNQPQHF.